This is a list of T cell receptor beta chains from one sample in a study of blood T cell repertoires in COVID-19. The table came from immunoSEQ multiplex PCR; TCRdb's copy has only in-frame clones and leaves some out. The table shows about 240,000 clones, with over 75% occurring only once. Sequencing was performed on peripheral blood. The receptors were sampled from a man in his forties or fifties with COVID-19, enrolled during active disease. CDR3s include the opening cysteine and the closing phenylalanine or tryptophan. The D gene is left open where the match is weak. The listing skips clone size in some rows; elsewhere it reads once, few, many or a size class.

>.|16|.|TRBV3-1/TRBV3-2|TRBJ2-7
TGTGCCAGCAGCCATTCAACCGGGGTCAGGAGTAGGGAGCAGTACTTC
CASSHSTGVRSREQYF
>.|10|.|TRBV2|TRBJ2-5
TGTGCCAGCAGTGAACGGGCCCAGTACTTC
CASSERAQYF
>.|14|many|TRBV25-1|TRBJ2-5
TGTGCCAGCAGTATCACAGGGACGGGAGAGACCCAGTACTTC
CASSITGTGETQYF
>TRBD1|15|.|TRBV9|TRBJ1-6
TGTGCCAGCAGCGTACAACAGGGGGCTGGTTCACCCCTCCACTTT
CASSVQQGAGSPLHF
>TRBD2|16|.|TRBV18|TRBJ2-3
TGTGCCAGCTCACCCCCTAGCGGGGCGAGCACAGATACGCAGTATTTT
CASSPPSGASTDTQYF
>TRBD2|16|once|TRBV9|TRBJ2-3
TGTGCCAGCAGCGGTGGACTAGCGGGGATCACAGATACGCAGTATTTT
CASSGGLAGITDTQYF
>TRBD2|16|few|TRBV14|TRBJ2-2
TGTGCCAGCAGGCCTAGCGGGGGGGCCGTCACCGGGGAGCTGTTTTTT
CASRPSGGAVTGELFF
>TRBD1|16|.|TRBV10-3|TRBJ2-7
TGTGCCATCAGTGTGAGGGGTGCTGCAGGGGGAGACGAGCAGTACTTC
CAISVRGAAGGDEQYF
>.|15|.|TRBV7-3|TRBJ1-1
TGTGCCAGCAGCCGAACAGGGAACGGGGCCACTGAAGCTTTCTTT
CASSRTGNGATEAFF
>.|14|.|TRBV6-5|TRBJ2-1
TGTGCCAGCAGTCCTCGTCTGACCCGGGATGAGCAGTTCTTC
CASSPRLTRDEQFF